What follows are 23 T cell receptor beta chains derived from one specimen sequenced in a study of blood T cell repertoires in COVID-19. Assay: immunoSEQ multiplex PCR; the TCRdb copy retains only in-frame clones and omits some. Here the sample spans 200,000 or so clones, roughly 85% being singletons. Sequenced input: peripheral blood. Source of these receptors: a man aged 60 to 69 with acute or convalescent COVID-19.

This clone was seen only once. V gene TRBV6-1 combines with J gene TRBJ2-7; no definite D call. The CDR3 has 14 amino acids. V lost 2 bases to trimming and J lost 4 bases, with 12 bases between them. In germline, CDR1 is MNHNS, CDR2 SASEGT. The CDR3, as DNA: TGTGCCAGCAGTGAAAAGCAGGTTACATACGAGCAGTACTTC. Protein: CASSEKQVTYEQYF.

This chain joins TRBV19 and TRBJ2-2; 11 nucleotides line up with TRBD2. Germline lookup yields CDR1 LNHDA and CDR2 SQIVND (reference sequence). This CDR3 has 13 residues. V gave up 6 bases and J gave up 8 bases; unmatched junction bases: 2. CDR3 protein: CASRTSGMGELFF. The CDR3 bases are TGTGCCAGTAGGACTAGCGGGATGGGGGAGCTGTTTTTT. Together with reference TRBV19 and TRBJ2-2, the CDR3 gives the full variable domain: DGGITQSPKYLFRKEGQNVTLSCEQNLNHDAMYWYRQDPGQGLRLIYYSQIVNDFQKGDIAEGYSVSREKKESFPLTVTSAQKNPTAFYLCASRTSGMGELFFGEGSRLTVL.

The chain joins TRBV3-1 (or the pseudogene TRBV3-2) to TRBJ2-1, with TRBD2 identical over 12 bases. V shed 4 bases and J 1 base; nucleotides not matched to a gene: 2. There are 16 residues in the CDR3. Germline CDR1 LGHDT, CDR2 YNNKEL (reference sequence). CDR3 sequence: CASSPTSGRSYNEQFF. The CDR3 DNA reads TGTGCCAGCAGCCCGACTAGCGGGAGATCCTACAATGAGCAGTTCTTC.

This clone was found a few times. The chain is built from TRBV19 and TRBJ2-3; 12 nucleotides align to TRBD1. Germline V CDR1 and CDR2: LNHDA, SQIVND (reference sequence). CDR3 size: 17 residues. Losses at the gene ends were 5 bases for V and 4 bases for J; bases not matched to a gene: 10. Written as DNA, the CDR3 is TGTGCCAGTAGTCCAGGGGGGACAGGGGGCATAGCAGATACGCAGTATTTT. Translation: CASSPGGTGGIADTQYF.

The rearrangement joins TRBV9 to TRBJ2-7; 12 bases are a match to TRBD1. CDR3 size: 13 residues. With 0 bases clipped from V and 10 bases from J, the junction kept 2 bases outside the gene matches. CDR1 is SGDLS and CDR2 is YYNGEE in the germline V gene. This CDR3 reads CASSVGGQGAQYF. For the CDR3, the DNA is TGTGCCAGCAGCGTAGGGGGACAGGGGGCACAGTACTTC.

The chain carries TRBV28 and TRBJ2-7, with D hard to call. Trimming took off 3 bases at V and 0 bases at J, with 9 bases between the two ends. The CDR3 consists of 14 residues. Germline values: CDR1 MDHEN, CDR2 SYDVKM. The DNA for the CDR3 is TGTGCCAGCAGTTTTGAGGAGATCTCCTACGAGCAGTACTTC. Amino acid sequence: CASSFEEISYEQYF.

On this clone: Distinct nucleotide sequences in the sample also encode this CDR3. The J gene is TRBJ1-5, the V gene TRBV12-3 or TRBV12-4; tentative D call: TRBD1 (6 bases). V gave up 6 bases and J gave up 7 bases, with 13 bases separating them. The CDR3 is 13 residues long. For the CDR3, the DNA is TGTGCCAGCAGCTTACAGGGAGGGCAGCCCCAGCATTTT. Amino acid sequence: CASSLQGGQPQHF.

This clone was recorded a few times. The chain recombines TRBV2 with TRBJ1-2; D might be TRBD1 (5 bases). The germline V and J ends were trimmed by 7 bases and 10 bases, with 16 bases remaining between them. The CDR3 runs 12 residues. Looked up from germline, CDR1 is SNHLY and CDR2 is FYNNEI. CDR3 in amino acids: CASTGRWGLYTF. The CDR3 coding sequence is TGTGCCAGCACAGGGAGATGGGGACTCTACACCTTC.

The V call is TRBV28, the J call TRBJ1-5, with no clear D. The CDR3 has 14 residues. Per the germline V gene, CDR1 is MDHEN and CDR2 is SYDVKM. Trimming left V 6 bases short and J 2 bases short, with 11 bases between. The CDR3 loop is CASRTNGGNQPQHF. CDR3 DNA sequence: TGTGCCAGCAGGACCAACGGAGGCAATCAGCCCCAGCATTTT.

This chain links TRBV27 with TRBJ2-7; 14 bases align to TRBD2. With 6 bases clipped from V and 5 bases from J, the junction kept 6 bases outside the gene matches. Germline CDR1 reads MNHEY; CDR2 reads SMNVEV (reference sequence). The CDR3 is made up of 15 amino acids. The CDR3 region has the DNA TGTGCCAGCAGACTCGGGACTAGCGGGAGTAACGAGCAGTACTTC. Translated: CASRLGTSGSNEQYF.

This rearrangement joins TRBV11-2 to TRBJ2-1, with TRBD2 matching 9 bases. V gave up 2 bases and J gave up 7 bases; unmatched junction bases: 9. CDR3 length: 16 amino acids. Germline assignment: CDR1 SGHAT and CDR2 FQNNGV. CDR3 nucleotides: TGTGCCAGCAGCTTACGACTAGCGGCAAAGGGGAATGAGCAGTTCTTC. It specifies CASSLRLAAKGNEQFF. The full variable domain, in which reference TRBV11-2 and TRBJ2-1 provide the parts outside the CDR3, is EAGVAQSPRYKIIEKRQSVAFWCNPISGHATLYWYQQILGQGPKLLIQFQNNGVVDDSQLPKDRFSAERLKGVDSTLKIQPAKLEDSAVYLCASSLRLAAKGNEQFFGPGTRLTVL.

The V and J genes are TRBV28 and TRBJ2-7; 7 bases align to TRBD1. The CDR3 sequence is 13 residues long. Germline V CDR1 and CDR2: MDHEN, SYDVKM. The J segment lost 2 bases and the V segment lost 6 bases, leaving 4 bases of the junction unmatched. The CDR3 DNA reads TGTGCCAGCAGGATACAGGGGACCTACGAGCAGTACTTC. Translated: CASRIQGTYEQYF.

V is TRBV5-1 and J is TRBJ2-3, with D perhaps matching TRBD1 (6 bases). V was clipped by 2 bases and J by 1 base, with 14 bases between them. The germline V gene encodes CDR1 SGHRS and CDR2 YFSETQ. The length of the CDR3 is 16 residues. The CDR3: CASSFDGGAGTDTQYF. DNA of the CDR3: TGCGCCAGCAGCTTCGATGGGGGCGCTGGCACAGATACGCAGTATTTT.

The chain couples TRBV27 to TRBJ2-1; D remains ambiguous. CDR3 length: 12 residues. The V and J ends lost 2 bases and 5 bases respectively, with 4 bases between them. From germline, CDR1 is MNHEY and CDR2 SMNVEV (reference sequence). CDR3 loop: CASSLRDNEQFF. CDR3 DNA: TGTGCCAGCAGTTTACGGGACAATGAGCAGTTCTTC.

This chain connects TRBV19 to TRBJ2-3, with D maybe TRBD2 (6 bases). V lost 3 bases and J 0 bases, leaving 7 bases between the germline ends. The germline CDR1 and CDR2 sequences are LNHDA and SQIVND (reference sequence). The CDR3 runs 14 residues. CDR3 protein: CASSISGSTDTQYF. CDR3 sequence (DNA): TGTGCCAGTAGTATTAGCGGAAGCACAGATACGCAGTATTTT.

This chain connects TRBV5-1 to TRBJ2-7; D possibly corresponds to TRBD1 (5 bases). Trimming pared 2 bases from V and 5 bases from J, leaving 8 bases between. The V gene's germline CDR1 is SGHRS and CDR2 YFSETQ. This CDR3 has 12 amino acids. The CDR3 loop reads CASSFQGHEQYF. Here the CDR3 DNA reads TGCGCCAGCAGCTTTCAGGGCCACGAGCAGTACTTC.

This chain uses TRBV2 with TRBJ2-1; 8 bases agree with TRBD2. The V gene's germline CDR1 is SNHLY and CDR2 FYNNEI. This CDR3 comprises 15 residues. V lost 6 bases and J lost 2; bases outside the gene matches: 6. This CDR3 is CASRESTSAYNEQFF. CDR3 coding DNA: TGTGCCAGCAGGGAATCGACTAGCGCCTACAATGAGCAGTTCTTC.

This clone was seen a handful of times. The CDR3 protein is CASSPRTTDTQYF. CDR3 nucleotide sequence: TGTGCCAGCTCTCCCAGAACCACAGATACGCAGTATTTT. The V and J genes are TRBV6-5 and TRBJ2-3; no clear D gene. The CDR3 covers 13 residues. Germline V lookup: CDR1 MNHEY, CDR2 SVGAGI. V lost 8 bases and J 2 bases, leaving 11 bases between the germline ends.

The chain has TRBV5-6 and TRBJ2-4; D is perhaps TRBD1 (6 bases). V dropped 2 bases and J dropped 8 bases, with 14 bases sitting between them. In germline, CDR1 is SGHDT, CDR2 YYEEEE. The length of the CDR3 is 14 residues. In DNA, the CDR3 is TGTGCCAGCAGCTTTCAGGGGCGCGAGGACATTCAGTACTTC. It encodes CASSFQGREDIQYF.

The chain is built from TRBV6-5 and TRBJ1-2; the D is unclear. This CDR3 region has 13 residues. CDR1 and CDR2 from the germline V gene are MNHEY and SVGAGI. V lost 5 bases and J lost 4, with 11 bases in between. Here the CDR3 DNA reads TGTGCCAGCAGTAGGGAGGGATTCTATGGCTACACCTTC. Amino acids: CASSREGFYGYTF.

In this sample, this clone turned up a few times. The chain is built from TRBV7-9 and TRBJ1-1; possible D gene TRBD1, 5 bases. The CDR3 has 14 amino acids. CDR1 and CDR2 from the germline V gene are SEHNR and FQNEAQ (reference sequence). The germline V and J ends were trimmed by 2 bases and 1 base, with 8 bases remaining between them. The CDR3 protein is CASSLFQGNTEAFF. Written as DNA, the CDR3 is TGTGCCAGCAGCTTATTTCAGGGGAACACTGAAGCTTTCTTT.

V gene TRBV21-1 combines with J gene TRBJ1-5; the DNA was not used to check the table's D call, TRBD1. TRBV21-1 is recorded as a pseudogene. This CDR3 spans 17 amino acids. CDR3 in DNA: TGTGCCAGCAGCAGGGGGCAGGGAGTTGGTGGCAATCAGCCCCAGCATTTT. Translation: CASSRGQGVGGNQPQHF.

The chain joins TRBV9 to TRBJ2-5, with a weak D call TRBD1 (5 bases). Germline CDR1 and CDR2: SGDLS and YYNGEE. V lost 7 bases and J 2 bases, leaving 12 bases between the germline ends. The CDR3 has 13 residues. The CDR3 spells CASSQGYQETQYF. The CDR3 DNA sequence: TGTGCCAGCTCCCAGGGATATCAAGAGACCCAGTACTTC.